This T cell receptor (beta chain) appears in the sequencing data of a study of CD8+ T cells in alopecia areata. CDR1 is SGDLS, CDR2 YYNGEE, per germline. CDR3 length: 18 amino acids. V gave up 4 bases and J gave up 3 bases, with 20 bases separating them. Reverse transcribed after extraction, RNA yielded cDNA as the sequencing template. Here immunoSEQ multiplex PCR was the method, and the copy in TCRdb shows in-frame clones only, minus some. The data contain around 160,000 clones, approximately 62% of them singletons. As to treatment: oral pan-JAK inhibitor, 5-10 mg twice daily. Samples from alopecia areata patients were lesional scalp punch biopsies and peripheral blood.

The rearrangement joins TRBV9 to TRBJ1-6; D may be TRBD1 (5 bases). The origin of this receptor is a human donor with alopecia areata. Sequencing used CD4+ T cells sorted from blood, obtained at week 24, from a patient treated with tofacitinib. The chain's CDR3 is CASSPHDRALLYNSPLHF. Written as DNA, the CDR3 is TGTGCCAGCAGCCCACACGACAGAGCCCTCCTCTATAATTCACCCCTCCACTTT.